This T cell receptor (beta chain) appears in the sequencing data of a study of regulatory T cells in long-lasting Graves disease. Time point given: newly diagnosed GD, antithyroid drugs for less than 3 months. From PBMCs, RNA was extracted and then used to make the TCR library. HTBI primers from iRepertoire and Arm-PCR of CDR3 regions yielded the TCR beta libraries. Via MiXCR, TCRdb re-called the multiplex PCR reads, giving one row per CDR3 protein. Among 360,000 or so distinct CDR3 sequences, about 11% were seen once, and the ten largest hold over 15%. CDR3 length equals 14 residues. Germline lookup yields CDR1 DFQATT and CDR2 SNEGSKA (reference sequence). J gave up 1 base and V 6 bases, and 7 bases lay outside the gene matches. This clonotype came up a few times. These data are also associated with another study on T cells in Graves' hyperthyroidism and ophthalmopathy.

This chain joins TRBV20-1 and TRBJ2-3; 7 bases align to TRBD1. The TCR originated in a woman between 18 and 29 years old with Graves disease. The sample here was peripheral blood mononuclear cells (PBMCs), taken at new diagnosis, from a patient treated with antithyroid drugs. CDR3 coding DNA: TGCAGTGCCTACGAGGGGGCCGGCACAGATACGCAGTATTTT. Residues: CSAYEGAGTDTQYF.